A single sample gave rise to the 29 T cell receptor beta chains below, sequenced in a study of OX40 agonist ivuxolimab in advanced cancers. The method was immunoSEQ multiplex PCR; TCRdb's version includes in-frame clones alone and lacks a portion of them. The table records some 64,000 clones, roughly 92% of them present only once. The sequences come from CD4+ or CD8+ T cells sorted from blood, collected in a trial of the OX40 agonist ivuxolimab. These receptors originate from an adult with an advanced solid tumor such as melanoma, head and neck, liver or kidney cancer.

The chain couples TRBV2 to TRBJ2-7; TRBD1 aligns across 8 bases. V lost 6 bases and J lost 4; bases outside the gene matches: 5. Germline lookup yields CDR1 SNHLY and CDR2 FYNNEI. The CDR3 totals 13 residues. The CDR3 here is CASSVTGVYEQYF. The CDR3 DNA reads as TGTGCCAGCAGCGTGACAGGGGTATACGAGCAGTACTTC. The full variable domain, completed using reference TRBV2 and TRBJ2-7, is EPEVTQTPSHQVTQMGQEVILRCVPISNHLYFYWYRQILGQKVEFLVSFYNNEISEKSEIFDDQFSVERPDGSNFTLKIRSTKLEDSAMYFCASSVTGVYEQYFGPGTRLTVT.

The chain employs TRBV15 and TRBJ2-3, with unresolved D. This CDR3 region has 14 residues. Trimming shortened V by 1 base and J by 3 bases, and 8 bases separated the two germline ends. Looked up from germline, CDR1 is LNHNV and CDR2 is YYDKDF (reference sequence). CDR3 residues: CATSRVSFTDTQYF. CDR3 sequence (DNA): TGTGCCACCAGCAGAGTGTCCTTTACAGATACGCAGTATTTT.

The chain has TRBV7-9 and TRBJ1-1, with D possibly being TRBD1 (6 bases). Germline CDR1 and CDR2: SEHNR and FQNEAQ (reference sequence). The V end lost 6 bases, the J end lost 3 bases, and 11 bases lay between the germline ends. CDR3 length: 13 residues. As DNA, the CDR3 is TGTGCCAGCAGAGCCGGACAGTACACTGAAGCTTTCTTT. This codes for CASRAGQYTEAFF.

This clone has just a few counts. The chain carries TRBV5-6 and TRBJ1-5; 8 bases align to TRBD1. This CDR3 is 15 amino acids long. Germline CDR1 is SGHDT and CDR2 is YYEEEE. V shed 4 bases, J shed 6 bases, and the junction held 9 bases outside the gene matches. The CDR3 DNA reads as TGTGCCAGCAGCGGACCAGGGGGCACGACTCAGCCCCAGCATTTT. Translated, it gives CASSGPGGTTQPQHF. The entire variable domain, with the rest obtained from reference TRBV5-6 and TRBJ1-5, is as follows: DAGVTQSPTHLIKTRGQQVTLRCSPKSGHDTVSWYQQALGQGPQFIFQYYEEEERQRGNFPDRFSGHQFPNYSSELNVNALLLGDSALYLCASSGPGGTTQPQHFGDGTRLSIL.

This chain joins TRBV9 and TRBJ2-7; tentative D call: TRBD1 (6 bases). This CDR3 is 14 amino acids long. Germline lookup yields CDR1 SGDLS and CDR2 YYNGEE. The ends were cut back, 2 bases at V and 1 base at J, with 10 bases in the middle. The CDR3 nucleotides read TGTGCCAGCAGCGTGGCTACAGGGTCCTACGAGCAGTACTTC. It is translated as CASSVATGSYEQYF.

The rearrangement joins TRBV7-9 to TRBJ2-1, with TRBD2 matching over 7 bases. Germline-derived CDR1 and CDR2 are SEHNR and FQNEAQ (reference sequence). Losses at the gene ends were 5 bases for V and 0 bases for J; bases not matched to a gene: 7. This CDR3 has 16 residues. CDR3 protein: CASSPWRESSYNEQFF. The CDR3 DNA follows: TGTGCCAGCAGCCCTTGGCGGGAGAGCTCCTACAATGAGCAGTTCTTC.

The J gene is TRBJ2-7, the V gene TRBV7-3; D is possibly TRBD2 (5 bases). The CDR3 loop spans 13 amino acids. V lost 4 bases to trimming and J lost 2 bases, with 9 bases between them. CDR1 and CDR2 (germline): SGHTA, FQGTGA. The CDR3 loop reads CASSSSGAYEQYF. CDR3 coding DNA: TGTGCCAGCAGCTCAAGCGGTGCCTACGAGCAGTACTTC.

This chain joins TRBV19 and TRBJ1-3; D unclear. This CDR3 has 15 amino acids. V lost 3 bases and J 0 bases, leaving 9 bases between the germline ends. Germline V CDR1 and CDR2: LNHDA, SQIVND (reference sequence). The CDR3 region is CASSIDLSSGNTIYF. The CDR3 DNA follows: TGTGCCAGTAGTATCGACCTTAGCTCTGGAAACACCATATATTTT.

V gene TRBV27 combines with J gene TRBJ1-4; D not certain. Deletions cut 6 bases from V and 0 bases from J, with 11 bases between. This CDR3 spans 15 amino acids. Germline assignment: CDR1 MNHEY and CDR2 SMNVEV (reference sequence). CDR3 DNA sequence: TGTGCCAGCAGCCGCTCAGGCGCAACTAATGAAAAACTGTTTTTT. It specifies CASSRSGATNEKLFF.

The rearrangement uses TRBV7-8 and TRBJ2-3, with D tentatively TRBD1 (6 bases). V was clipped by 7 bases and J by 4 bases, with 15 bases between them. Germline CDR1 reads SGHVS; CDR2 reads FQNEAQ. This CDR3 is 14 amino acids long. The CDR3 is CASTLGKGADTQYF. In nucleotides, the CDR3 is TGTGCCAGCACCCTCGGGAAGGGGGCAGATACGCAGTATTTT.

The chain recombines TRBV25-1 with TRBJ1-5; D ambiguous. V lost 2 bases and J 4 bases, leaving 3 bases between the germline ends. Germline assignment: CDR1 MGHDK and CDR2 SYGVNS. The CDR3 has 12 amino acids. CDR3 in amino acids: CASSEKNQPQHF. The CDR3 DNA follows: TGTGCCAGCAGTGAAAAAAATCAGCCCCAGCATTTT.

This rearrangement joins TRBV5-1 to TRBJ1-1; tentative D call: TRBD1 (5 bases). V was pared by 5 bases and J by 1 base, with 12 bases between. Germline V gene data show CDR1 as SGHRS and CDR2 as YFSETQ. The CDR3 is 14 amino acids. CDR3 nucleotide sequence: TGCGCCAGCAGGGGGGGAGAGACGAACACTGAAGCTTTCTTT. Translation: CASRGGETNTEAFF.

This CDR3 is CASSQGNTDEQYF. CDR3 in DNA: TGTGCCAGCAGCCAAGGGAACACGGACGAGCAGTACTTC. The V gene is TRBV4-2, the J gene TRBJ2-7, with D uncertain. Between the trimmed V and J ends, which lost 1 base and 5 bases, there was a span of 9 bases. CDR1 is LGHNA and CDR2 is YNFKEQ in the germline V gene. The CDR3 has 13 residues.

The chain couples TRBV27 to TRBJ1-3, with D possibly TRBD1 on 5 matching bases. Trimming left V 4 bases short and J 0 bases short, with 10 bases between. CDR3 size: 15 residues. The germline V gene has CDR1 MNHEY and CDR2 SMNVEV (reference sequence). DNA of the CDR3: TGTGCCAGCAGTTCCGGGACTGCCTCTGGAAACACCATATATTTT. The encoded protein is CASSSGTASGNTIYF.

This clone was recorded only once. The V and J genes are TRBV19 and TRBJ2-1; no clear D gene. The germline gives CDR1 LNHDA, CDR2 SQIVND (reference sequence). V was shortened by 7 bases and J by 6 bases, with 7 bases between the two germline ends. CDR3 length: 11 residues. CDR3 in DNA: TGTGCCAGTATTCACAGCAATGAGCAGTTCTTC. Its protein is CASIHSNEQFF.

The CDR3 DNA reads as TGTGCCAGCAGCGATGGACAGACGAACACCGGGGAGCTGTTTTTT. Encoded protein: CASSDGQTNTGELFF. The chain has TRBV7-9 and TRBJ2-2, with TRBD1 as a possible D gene (6 bases). CDR1 and CDR2 (germline): SEHNR, FQNEAQ (reference sequence). This CDR3 is built from 15 residues. V was clipped by 5 bases and J by 0 bases, with 10 bases between them.

This clone was detected once. The chain combines TRBV6-1 with TRBJ2-7; 8 nucleotides agree with TRBD1. The J segment lost 4 bases and the V segment lost 3 bases, leaving 5 bases of the junction unmatched. CDR3 length: 14 residues. Per the germline V gene, CDR1 is MNHNS and CDR2 is SASEGT. In DNA form, the CDR3 reads TGTGCCAGCAGTGACCGGGACAGGTGGTACGAGCAGTACTTC. It translates to CASSDRDRWYEQYF.

This clone was seen just once. The genes are TRBV10-2 and TRBJ2-5, with D uncertain. The CDR3 is 16 amino acids. Trimming left V 0 bases short and J 5 bases short, with 16 bases between. Germline V CDR1 and CDR2: WSHSY, SAAADI. CDR3 bases: TGCGCCAGCAGTGAGTCGGCAGCACAGACCAGGGAGACCCAGTACTTC. Translation gives CASSESAAQTRETQYF.

The chain uses TRBV28 and TRBJ2-7; a weak D match, TRBD2 (7 bases). In germline, CDR1 is MDHEN, CDR2 SYDVKM. The CDR3 consists of 15 residues. Deletions cut 3 bases from V and 9 bases from J, with 21 bases between. The CDR3 spells CASSFGGREYAGQYF. Written as DNA, the CDR3 is TGTGCCAGCAGTTTCGGGGGGCGGGAATACGCCGGGCAGTACTTC.

This chain links TRBV11-2 with TRBJ2-3; D call uncertain. Germline values: CDR1 SGHAT, CDR2 FQNNGV. Trimming shortened V by 5 bases and J by 0 bases, and 18 bases separated the two germline ends. The length of the CDR3 is 17 residues. This CDR3 is CASSAPLGRLSTDTQYF. The CDR3 DNA follows: TGTGCCAGCAGCGCCCCTTTAGGGCGGCTCAGCACAGATACGCAGTATTTT.

This clone was found a few times. J is TRBJ1-1 and V is TRBV30; the D gene is possibly TRBD1 (6 bases). Germline V gene sequence: CDR1 GTSNPN, CDR2 SVGIG (reference sequence). This CDR3 has 12 amino acids. Trimming shortened V by 3 bases and J by 1 base, and 6 bases separated the two germline ends. The CDR3 DNA reads TGTGCCTGGAGACAGGGGAACACTGAAGCTTTCTTT. Protein product: CAWRQGNTEAFF.

The rearrangement uses TRBV7-6 and TRBJ1-4; D may be TRBD1 (6 bases). Trimming left V 0 bases short and J 7 bases short, with 12 bases between. Germline CDR1 is SGHVS and CDR2 is FNYEAQ. CDR3 length: 15 amino acids. The CDR3 loop is CASSLAGGGGEKLFF. CDR3 coding DNA: TGTGCCAGCAGCTTAGCGGGAGGGGGTGGTGAAAAACTGTTTTTT. Combining the CDR3 with reference TRBV7-6 and TRBJ1-4 gives the whole variable domain GAGVSQSPRYKVTKRGQDVALRCDPISGHVSLYWYRQALGQGPEFLTYFNYEAQQDKSGLPNDRFSAERPEGSISTLTIQRTEQRDSAMYRCASSLAGGGGEKLFFGSGTQLSVL.

The rearrangement links TRBV5-6 to TRBJ2-3, with 15 bases lining up with TRBD2. This CDR3 has 18 residues. CDR1 is SGHDT, CDR2 YYEEEE, per germline. V was clipped by 0 bases and J by 2 bases; unmatched bases: 4. The CDR3 protein is CASSLAGTSGGYTDTQYF. The CDR3 nucleotides are TGTGCCAGCAGCTTGGCGGGGACTAGCGGGGGGTACACAGATACGCAGTATTTT.

The gene calls are TRBV6-1 and TRBJ2-2; D gene uncertain. The V end lost 6 bases, the J end lost 6 bases, and 8 bases lay between the germline ends. The germline gives CDR1 MNHNS, CDR2 SASEGT. The CDR3 contains 12 residues. DNA of the CDR3: TGTGCCAGCAGCTTTAACTCCGGGGAGCTGTTTTTT. Translating it yields CASSFNSGELFF.

The V and J genes are TRBV6-5 and TRBJ2-1; no reliable D call. CDR1 MNHEY and CDR2 SVGAGI come from the germline V gene. The CDR3 covers 14 residues. Trimming took off 6 bases at V and 1 base at J, with 10 bases between the two ends. The DNA for the CDR3 is TGTGCCAGCAGCTACCTTCGGTCCTACAATGAGCAGTTCTTC. Translating gives CASSYLRSYNEQFF.

The J gene is TRBJ2-7, the V gene TRBV13; TRBD1 might be the D (6 bases). Between the trimmed V and J ends, which lost 4 bases and 1 base, there was a span of 20 bases. CDR1 and CDR2 from the germline V gene are PRHDT and FYEKMQ (reference sequence). This CDR3 contains 17 residues. CDR3 nucleotide sequence: TGTGCCAGCAGCTCCACAGGGACCGGGACGCTATCCTACGAGCAGTACTTC. Its translation: CASSSTGTGTLSYEQYF.

The V gene is TRBV7-6, the J gene TRBJ2-2; D gene ambiguous. This CDR3 is built from 12 residues. In germline, CDR1 is SGHVS, CDR2 FNYEAQ. The germline V and J ends were trimmed by 3 bases and 3 bases, with 2 bases remaining between them. CDR3 bases: TGTGCCAGCAGCTTGTACACCGGGGAGCTGTTTTTT. It is translated as CASSLYTGELFF.

The rearrangement links TRBV4-1 to TRBJ1-1, with D unresolved. This CDR3 has 14 residues. V dropped 1 base and J dropped 7 bases, with 13 bases sitting between them. Germline values: CDR1 MGHRA, CDR2 YSYEKL. DNA of the CDR3: TGCGCCAGCAGCCAAGGTCCAGAATTTAATGAAGCTTTCTTT. Protein sequence: CASSQGPEFNEAFF.

The chain couples TRBV27 to TRBJ1-1, with D hard to call. Trimming left V 0 bases short and J 0 bases short, with 8 bases between. CDR1 MNHEY and CDR2 SMNVEV come from the germline V gene (reference sequence). The CDR3 sequence is 15 residues long. CDR3 DNA sequence: TGTGCCAGCAGTTTATCGATAGGATTGAACACTGAAGCTTTCTTT. Protein product: CASSLSIGLNTEAFF.